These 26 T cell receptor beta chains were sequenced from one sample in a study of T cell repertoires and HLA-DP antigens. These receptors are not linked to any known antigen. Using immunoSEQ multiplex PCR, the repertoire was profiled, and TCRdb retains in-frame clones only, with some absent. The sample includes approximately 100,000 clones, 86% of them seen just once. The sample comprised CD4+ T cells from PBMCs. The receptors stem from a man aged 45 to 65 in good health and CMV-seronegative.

The chain's CDR3 is CASSAQSRQQYF. The CDR3 coding sequence is TGTGCCAGCAGCGCTCAGTCACGGCAGCAGTACTTC. The chain has TRBV11-2 and TRBJ2-7, with D uncertain. V was trimmed by 5 bases and J by 8 bases, leaving 13 bases between them. Germline lookup yields CDR1 SGHAT and CDR2 FQNNGV. CDR3 length equals 12 residues.

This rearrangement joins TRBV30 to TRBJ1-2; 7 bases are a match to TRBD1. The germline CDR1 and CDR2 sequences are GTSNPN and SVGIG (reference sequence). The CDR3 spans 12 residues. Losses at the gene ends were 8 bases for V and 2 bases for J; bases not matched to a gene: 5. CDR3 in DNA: TGTGCCAGCCTACAGGGGAACTATGGCTACACCTTC. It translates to CASLQGNYGYTF.

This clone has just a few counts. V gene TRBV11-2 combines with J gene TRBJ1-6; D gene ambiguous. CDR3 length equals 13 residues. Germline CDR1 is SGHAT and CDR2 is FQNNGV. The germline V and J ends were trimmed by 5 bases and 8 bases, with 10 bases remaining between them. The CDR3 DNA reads TGTGCCAGCAGCAGGAAGGGAGATTCACCCCTCCACTTT. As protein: CASSRKGDSPLHF.

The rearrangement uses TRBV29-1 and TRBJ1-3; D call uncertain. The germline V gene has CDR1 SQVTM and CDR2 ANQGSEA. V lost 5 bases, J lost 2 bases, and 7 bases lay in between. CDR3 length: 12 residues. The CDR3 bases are TGCAGCGTTTCCGGAACTGGAAACACCATATATTTT. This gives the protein CSVSGTGNTIYF.

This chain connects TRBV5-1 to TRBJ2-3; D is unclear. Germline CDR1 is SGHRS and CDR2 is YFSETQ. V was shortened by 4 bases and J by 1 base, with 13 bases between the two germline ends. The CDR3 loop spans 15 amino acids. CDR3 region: CASSPRGVGTDTQYF. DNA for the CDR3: TGCGCCAGCAGCCCCAGAGGAGTAGGCACAGATACGCAGTATTTT. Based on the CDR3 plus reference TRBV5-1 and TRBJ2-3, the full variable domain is KAGVTQTPRYLIKTRGQQVTLSCSPISGHRSVSWYQQTPGQGLQFLFEYFSETQRNKGNFPGRFSGRQFSNSRSEMNVSTLELGDSALYLCASSPRGVGTDTQYFGPGTRLTVL.

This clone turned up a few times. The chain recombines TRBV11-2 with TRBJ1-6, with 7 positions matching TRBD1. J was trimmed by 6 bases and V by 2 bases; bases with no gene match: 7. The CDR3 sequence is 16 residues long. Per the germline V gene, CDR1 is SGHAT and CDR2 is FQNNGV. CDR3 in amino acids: CASSLRQGRGNSPLHF. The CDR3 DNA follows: TGTGCCAGCAGCTTACGACAGGGACGGGGTAATTCACCCCTCCACTTT.

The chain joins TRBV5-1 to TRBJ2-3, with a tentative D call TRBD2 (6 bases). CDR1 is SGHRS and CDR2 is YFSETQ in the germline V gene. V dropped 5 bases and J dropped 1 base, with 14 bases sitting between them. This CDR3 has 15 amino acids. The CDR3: CASREGLGGTDTQYF. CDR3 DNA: TGCGCCAGCAGGGAGGGGCTAGGCGGCACAGATACGCAGTATTTT. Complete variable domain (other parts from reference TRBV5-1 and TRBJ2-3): KAGVTQTPRYLIKTRGQQVTLSCSPISGHRSVSWYQQTPGQGLQFLFEYFSETQRNKGNFPGRFSGRQFSNSRSEMNVSTLELGDSALYLCASREGLGGTDTQYFGPGTRLTVL.

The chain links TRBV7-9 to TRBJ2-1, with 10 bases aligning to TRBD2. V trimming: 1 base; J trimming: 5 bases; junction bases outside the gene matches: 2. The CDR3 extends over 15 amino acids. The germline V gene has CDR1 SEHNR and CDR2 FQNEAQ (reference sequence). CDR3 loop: CASSLGTSGNNEQFF. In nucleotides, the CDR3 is TGTGCCAGCAGCTTAGGGACTAGCGGTAACAATGAGCAGTTCTTC.

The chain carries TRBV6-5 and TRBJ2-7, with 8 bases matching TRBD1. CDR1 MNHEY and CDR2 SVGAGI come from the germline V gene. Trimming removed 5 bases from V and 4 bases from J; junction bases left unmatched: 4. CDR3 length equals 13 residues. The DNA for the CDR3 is TGTGCCAGCAGTAGGACAGGGCGGTACGAGCAGTACTTC. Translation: CASSRTGRYEQYF.

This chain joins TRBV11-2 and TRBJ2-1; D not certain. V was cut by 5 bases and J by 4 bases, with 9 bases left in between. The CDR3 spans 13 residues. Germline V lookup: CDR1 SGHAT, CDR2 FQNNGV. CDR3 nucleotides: TGTGCCAGCAGCAGGACCAATTACAATGAGCAGTTCTTC. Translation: CASSRTNYNEQFF. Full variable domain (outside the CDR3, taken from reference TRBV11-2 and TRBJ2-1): EAGVAQSPRYKIIEKRQSVAFWCNPISGHATLYWYQQILGQGPKLLIQFQNNGVVDDSQLPKDRFSAERLKGVDSTLKIQPAKLEDSAVYLCASSRTNYNEQFFGPGTRLTVL.

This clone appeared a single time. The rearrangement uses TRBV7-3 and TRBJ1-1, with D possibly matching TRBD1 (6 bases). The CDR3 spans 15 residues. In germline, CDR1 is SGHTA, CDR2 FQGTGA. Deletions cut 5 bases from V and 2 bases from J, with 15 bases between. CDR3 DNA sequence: TGTGCCAGCAGCAAGACCGGGACACAAAACACTGAAGCTTTCTTT. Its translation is CASSKTGTQNTEAFF.

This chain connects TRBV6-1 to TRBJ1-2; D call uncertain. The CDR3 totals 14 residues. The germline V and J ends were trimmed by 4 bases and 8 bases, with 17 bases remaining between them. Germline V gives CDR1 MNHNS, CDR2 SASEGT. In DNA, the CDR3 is TGTGCCAGCAGTGCGATCAGCTCGACGGGGGGCTACACCTTC. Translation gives CASSAISSTGGYTF.

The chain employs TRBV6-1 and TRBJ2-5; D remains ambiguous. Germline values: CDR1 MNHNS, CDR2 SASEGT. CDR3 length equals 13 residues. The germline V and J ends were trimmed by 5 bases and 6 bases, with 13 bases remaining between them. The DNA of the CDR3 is TGTGCCAGCAGTACCCAAGAGAGGAAGACCCAGTACTTC. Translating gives CASSTQERKTQYF.

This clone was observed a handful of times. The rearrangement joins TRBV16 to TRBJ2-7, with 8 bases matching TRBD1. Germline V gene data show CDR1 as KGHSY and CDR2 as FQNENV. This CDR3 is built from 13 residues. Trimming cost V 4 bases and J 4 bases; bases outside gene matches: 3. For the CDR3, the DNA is TGTGCCAGCAGCCCAGGACAGGGATACGAGCAGTACTTC. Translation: CASSPGQGYEQYF.

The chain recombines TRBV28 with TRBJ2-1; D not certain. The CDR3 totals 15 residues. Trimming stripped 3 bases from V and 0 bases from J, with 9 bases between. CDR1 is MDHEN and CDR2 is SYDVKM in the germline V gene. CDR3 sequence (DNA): TGTGCCAGCAGTTTCAGGCTCAGCTCCTACAATGAGCAGTTCTTC. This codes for CASSFRLSSYNEQFF. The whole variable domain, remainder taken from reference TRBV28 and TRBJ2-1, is DVKVTQSSRYLVKRTGEKVFLECVQDMDHENMFWYRQDPGLGLRLIYFSYDVKMKEKGDIPEGYSVSREKKERFSLILESASTNQTSMYLCASSFRLSSYNEQFFGPGTRLTVL.

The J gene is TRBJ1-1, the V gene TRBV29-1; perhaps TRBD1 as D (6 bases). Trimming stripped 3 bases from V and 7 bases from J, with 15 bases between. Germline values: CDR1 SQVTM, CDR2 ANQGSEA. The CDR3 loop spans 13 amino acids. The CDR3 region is CSVDSGGQVEAFF. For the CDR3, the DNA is TGCAGCGTTGATAGTGGGGGGCAGGTTGAAGCTTTCTTT.

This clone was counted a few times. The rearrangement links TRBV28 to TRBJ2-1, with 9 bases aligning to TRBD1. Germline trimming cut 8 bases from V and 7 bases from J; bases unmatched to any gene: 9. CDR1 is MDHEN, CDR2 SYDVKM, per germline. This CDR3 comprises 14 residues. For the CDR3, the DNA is TGTGCCAGCCGACCACAGGGGGCAGTAAATGAGCAGTTCTTC. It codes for CASRPQGAVNEQFF. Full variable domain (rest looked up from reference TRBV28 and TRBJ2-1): DVKVTQSSRYLVKRTGEKVFLECVQDMDHENMFWYRQDPGLGLRLIYFSYDVKMKEKGDIPEGYSVSREKKERFSLILESASTNQTSMYLCASRPQGAVNEQFFGPGTRLTVL.

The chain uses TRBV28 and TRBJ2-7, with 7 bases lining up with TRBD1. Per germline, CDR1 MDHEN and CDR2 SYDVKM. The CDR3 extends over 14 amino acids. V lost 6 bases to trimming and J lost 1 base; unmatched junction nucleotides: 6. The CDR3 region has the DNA TGTGCCAGCAGGTCCCGACAGGGTTCCTACGAGCAGTACTTC. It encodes CASRSRQGSYEQYF.

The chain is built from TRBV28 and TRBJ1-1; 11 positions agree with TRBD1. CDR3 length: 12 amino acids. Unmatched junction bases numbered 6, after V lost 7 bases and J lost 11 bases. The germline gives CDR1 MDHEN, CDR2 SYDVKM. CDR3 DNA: TGTGCCAGCACCCTCGGACAGGGGGCGGCTTTCTTT. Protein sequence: CASTLGQGAAFF.

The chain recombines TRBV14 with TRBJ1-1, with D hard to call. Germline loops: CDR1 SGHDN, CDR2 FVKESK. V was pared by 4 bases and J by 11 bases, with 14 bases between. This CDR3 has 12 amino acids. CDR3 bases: TGTGCCAGCAGCCTAACCTCGTACGGGGCTTTCTTT. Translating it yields CASSLTSYGAFF. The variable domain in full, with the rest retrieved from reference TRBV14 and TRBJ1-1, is EAGVTQFPSHSVIEKGQTVTLRCDPISGHDNLYWYRRVMGKEIKFLLHFVKESKQDESGMPNNRFLAERTGGTYSTLKVQPAELEDSGVYFCASSLTSYGAFFGQGTRLTVV.

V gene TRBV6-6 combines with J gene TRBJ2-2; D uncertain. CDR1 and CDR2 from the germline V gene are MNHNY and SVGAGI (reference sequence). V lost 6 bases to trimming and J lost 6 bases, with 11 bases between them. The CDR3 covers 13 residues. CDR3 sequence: CASRRTPAGELFF. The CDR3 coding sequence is TGTGCCAGCAGACGGACGCCGGCCGGGGAGCTGTTTTTT.

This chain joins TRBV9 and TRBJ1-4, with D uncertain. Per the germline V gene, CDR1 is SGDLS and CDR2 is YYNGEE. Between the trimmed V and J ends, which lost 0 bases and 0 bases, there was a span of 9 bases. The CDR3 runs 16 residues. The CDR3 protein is CASSVGGDATNEKLFF. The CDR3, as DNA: TGTGCCAGCAGCGTAGGAGGAGATGCAACTAATGAAAAACTGTTTTTT.

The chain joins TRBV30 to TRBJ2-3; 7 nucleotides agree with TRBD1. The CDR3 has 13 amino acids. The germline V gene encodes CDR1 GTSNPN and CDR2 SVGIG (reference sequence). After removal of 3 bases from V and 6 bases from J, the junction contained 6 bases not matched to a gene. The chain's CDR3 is CAWRQGYEDTQYF. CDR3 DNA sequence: TGTGCCTGGAGACAGGGGTATGAGGATACGCAGTATTTT.

CDR3 DNA sequence: TGTGCCAGCACCCGGACAGCCTACGAGCAGTACTTC. Translating gives CASTRTAYEQYF. The chain joins TRBV6-1 to TRBJ2-7; D is possibly TRBD1 (6 bases). Trimming pared 7 bases from V and 2 bases from J, leaving 9 bases between. CDR3 length: 12 amino acids. CDR1 and CDR2 (germline): MNHNS, SASEGT.

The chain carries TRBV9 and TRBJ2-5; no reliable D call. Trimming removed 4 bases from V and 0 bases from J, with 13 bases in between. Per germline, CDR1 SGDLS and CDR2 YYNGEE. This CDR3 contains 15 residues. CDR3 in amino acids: CASSQQPTYQETQYF. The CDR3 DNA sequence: TGTGCCAGCAGCCAACAGCCCACGTACCAAGAGACCCAGTACTTC.

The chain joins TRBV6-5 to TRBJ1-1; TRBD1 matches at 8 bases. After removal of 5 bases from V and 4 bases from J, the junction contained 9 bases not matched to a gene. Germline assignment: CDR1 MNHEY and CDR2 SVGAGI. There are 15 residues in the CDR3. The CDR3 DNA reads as TGTGCCAGCAGTCCTCGGACAGGGAGGGGCACTGAAGCTTTCTTT. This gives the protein CASSPRTGRGTEAFF.